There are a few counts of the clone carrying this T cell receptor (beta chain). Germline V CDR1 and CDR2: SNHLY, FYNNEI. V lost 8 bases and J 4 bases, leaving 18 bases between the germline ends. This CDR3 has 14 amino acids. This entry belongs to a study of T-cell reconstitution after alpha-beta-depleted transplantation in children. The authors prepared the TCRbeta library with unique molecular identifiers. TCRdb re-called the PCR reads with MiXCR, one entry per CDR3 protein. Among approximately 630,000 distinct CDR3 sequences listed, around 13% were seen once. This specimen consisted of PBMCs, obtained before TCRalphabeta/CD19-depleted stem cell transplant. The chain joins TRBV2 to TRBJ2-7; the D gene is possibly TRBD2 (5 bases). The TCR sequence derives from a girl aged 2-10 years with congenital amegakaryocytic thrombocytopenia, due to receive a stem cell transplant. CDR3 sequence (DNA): TGTGCCAGCTCCCGGGGAAGGCCCTCTTACGAGCAGTACTTC. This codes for CASSRGRPSYEQYF.